What follows are 9 T cell receptor beta chains derived from one specimen sequenced in a study of T cell repertoires in cytomegalovirus infection. From the reads, TCRdb called clonotypes with MiXCR, one entry per CDR3 protein. This sample has 830,000 or so distinct CDR3 sequences, with 30% to 35% found just once. Antigens of these TCRs are unknown. Specimen: cultured CD8+ T cells from PBMCs, collected from culture after CMV antigen stimulation. The receptors were gathered from a human donor in good health (CMV status not recorded). Some clones in this sample may be carry-over from other donors' samples.

The table lists this clonotype with a few counts. The chain couples TRBV7-8 to TRBJ2-1, with 8 bases matching TRBD2. With V trimmed by 4 bases and J by 8 bases, 4 bases remained unmatched. The CDR3 contains 13 residues. Germline V gives CDR1 SGHVS, CDR2 FQNEAQ. The CDR3 here is CASSSPGGHEQFF. CDR3 DNA: TGTGCCAGCAGCTCCCCGGGGGGGCATGAGCAGTTCTTC.

This clonotype appeared many times. The rearrangement uses TRBV7-2 and TRBJ2-5; 9 bases fit TRBD1. V gave up 5 bases and J gave up 2 bases; unmatched junction bases: 3. Germline V gene lookup returns CDR1 SGHTA and CDR2 FQGNSA. The CDR3 has 14 residues. The CDR3 region is CASSPGQGQETQYF. As DNA, the CDR3 is TGTGCCAGCAGCCCGGGACAGGGTCAAGAGACCCAGTACTTC.

Worth noting for this clonotype: One end of the junction fails to match germline, which may point to a read error. V and J are TRBV14 and TRBJ2-7; 7 bases are a match to TRBD1. The CDR3 extends over 15 amino acids. CDR1 is SGHDN, CDR2 FVKESK, per germline. CDR3 residues: CASSHDRDITDELYF. The CDR3 bases are TGTGCCAGCAGCCACGACAGGGATATTACGGACGAGCTGTACTTC.

This chain uses TRBV9 with TRBJ2-2; tentatively, D is TRBD2 (6 bases). The CDR3 is 16 amino acids. Trimming pared 0 bases from V and 0 bases from J, leaving 9 bases between. Germline values: CDR1 SGDLS, CDR2 YYNGEE. For the CDR3, the DNA is TGTGCCAGCAGCGTAGTGGGGGGACCGAACACCGGGGAGCTGTTTTTT. Its protein product is CASSVVGGPNTGELFF.

V is TRBV7-3 and J is TRBJ2-1; no reliable D call. The germline V and J ends were trimmed by 2 bases and 5 bases, with 7 bases remaining between them. This CDR3 spans 13 amino acids. CDR1 and CDR2 (germline): SGHTA, FQGTGA. The CDR3 loop reads CASSLWKDNEQFF. CDR3 coding DNA: TGTGCCAGCAGCTTATGGAAGGACAATGAGCAGTTCTTC.

The chain has TRBV7-2 and TRBJ1-6, with D uncertain. Trimming left V 5 bases short and J 8 bases short, with 19 bases between. The CDR3 contains 16 residues. The germline V gene encodes CDR1 SGHTA and CDR2 FQGNSA. The CDR3 DNA reads as TGTGCCAGCAGCCCACTGCGCCGAGGAATGGATTCACCCCTCCACTTT. Its protein product is CASSPLRRGMDSPLHF.

The chain links TRBV10-3 to TRBJ2-5, with D perhaps matching TRBD1 (6 bases). With 2 bases removed from V and 4 bases from J, the gap between germline ends came to 11 bases. Germline lookup yields CDR1 ENHRY and CDR2 SYGVKD. This CDR3 is built from 14 residues. The chain's CDR3 is CAISEQQGRETQYF. CDR3 sequence (DNA): TGTGCCATCAGTGAGCAACAGGGACGAGAGACCCAGTACTTC.

The chain combines TRBV27 with TRBJ2-7, with D perhaps matching TRBD1 (5 bases). This CDR3 spans 13 amino acids. Germline values: CDR1 MNHEY, CDR2 SMNVEV (reference sequence). The CDR3, as DNA: TGTGCCAGCAGTTTAGGGGCCTACTACGAGCGGTACGTC. Its translation: CASSLGAYYERYV.

The chain has TRBV2 and TRBJ1-2; D ambiguous. Germline CDR1 and CDR2: SNHLY and FYNNEI. The germline V and J ends were trimmed by 5 bases and 8 bases, with 24 bases remaining between them. The CDR3 contains 16 residues. The CDR3 bases are TGTGCCAGCAGTCCCCTTACATCGACCGCTCTAAGCGGCTACACCTTC. Translated: CASSPLTSTALSGYTF.